Listed below are T cell receptor beta chains from one sample, sequenced in a study of T cell responses to AZD1222 COVID-19 vaccine. Some clones are missing from TCRdb's copy, which holds only in-frame ones; the method was immunoSEQ multiplex PCR. The repertoire holds some 83,000 clones, roughly 88% seen once, with 8.5% to 9% in the top ten. Sequences were derived from peripheral blood, sampled on day 0 of AZD1222 vaccination. The receptors were sampled from an adult in good health. The CDR3 runs from the conserved cysteine through the conserved F or W. The order of the fields is clone size, V gene, CDR3 protein. Clone size is shown for a subset of rows, as once, few, many or a class of expanded clone.

abundance: NA
v_gene: TRBV10-2
CDR3aa: CASTEDSMGEKLFF

abundance: NA
v_gene: TRBV11-2
CDR3aa: CASSLRTDTQYF

abundance: NA
v_gene: TRBV24-1
CDR3aa: CATKGGPLNNEQFF

abundance: NA
v_gene: TRBV24-1
CDR3aa: CATSDRTVPWVLGNSPLHF

abundance: NA
v_gene: TRBV2
CDR3aa: CASSLEISGNTIYF

abundance: NA
v_gene: TRBV5-1
CDR3aa: CASSPGRADYGYTF

abundance: NA
v_gene: TRBV5-5
CDR3aa: CASSLGNTGELFF

abundance: NA
v_gene: TRBV4-2
CDR3aa: CASSQDNRGPGGYTF

abundance: NA
v_gene: TRBV4-3
CDR3aa: CASSQWTGGSTNEKLFF

abundance: NA
v_gene: TRBV9
CDR3aa: CASGMGNEKLFF

abundance: NA
v_gene: TRBV10-3
CDR3aa: CAIRRTDEAFF

abundance: NA
v_gene: TRBV14
CDR3aa: CASSHVPETQYF

abundance: NA
v_gene: TRBV6-2/TRBV6-3
CDR3aa: CASSHGGITDTQYF

abundance: few
v_gene: TRBV24-1
CDR3aa: CATSDSQGGNTEAFF

abundance: NA
v_gene: TRBV27
CDR3aa: CASRDSMNTEAFF

abundance: NA
v_gene: TRBV15
CDR3aa: CATRNQGLTGNTIYF

abundance: NA
v_gene: TRBV28
CDR3aa: CASSWGRLPGQPQHF

abundance: NA
v_gene: TRBV7-3
CDR3aa: CASSSGTQETQYF

abundance: NA
v_gene: TRBV28
CDR3aa: CASTSTGELFF

abundance: NA
v_gene: TRBV7-3
CDR3aa: CASSSRGGAGTDTQYF

abundance: NA
v_gene: TRBV7-6
CDR3aa: CASSLGGSGSTDTQYF

abundance: NA
v_gene: TRBV5-1
CDR3aa: CASSQQGALTEAFF

abundance: NA
v_gene: TRBV2
CDR3aa: CASRQLTGENSPLHF

abundance: NA
v_gene: TRBV5-1
CDR3aa: CASSFPSSYEQYF

abundance: NA
v_gene: TRBV7-2
CDR3aa: CASSLYPGMNTEAFF

abundance: once
v_gene: TRBV24-1
CDR3aa: CATSDIQGSGTGELFF

abundance: NA
v_gene: TRBV5-1
CDR3aa: CASSRGDNTEAFF